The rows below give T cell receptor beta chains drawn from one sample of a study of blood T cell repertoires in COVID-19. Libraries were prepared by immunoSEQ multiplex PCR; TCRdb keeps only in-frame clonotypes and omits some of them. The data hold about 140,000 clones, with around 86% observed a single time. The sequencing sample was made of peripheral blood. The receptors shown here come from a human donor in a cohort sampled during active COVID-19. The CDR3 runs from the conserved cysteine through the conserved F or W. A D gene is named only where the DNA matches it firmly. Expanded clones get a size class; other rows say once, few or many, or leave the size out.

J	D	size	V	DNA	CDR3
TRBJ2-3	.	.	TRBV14	TGTGCCAGCAGCCGATTAGCGGCGAACACAGATACGCAGTATTTT	CASSRLAANTDTQYF
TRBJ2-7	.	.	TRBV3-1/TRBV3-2	TGTGCCAGCAGCCAAGCCGGTCCCCAAACCTACGAGCAGTACTTC	CASSQAGPQTYEQYF
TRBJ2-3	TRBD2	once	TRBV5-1	TGCGCCAGCAGCCCCGGACTAGCTCGAGATACGCAGTATTTT	CASSPGLARDTQYF
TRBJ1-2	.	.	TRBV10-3	TGTGCCATCAGAGGGGGGGGTGGCAGGCCCGACTATGGCTACACCTTC	CAIRGGGGRPDYGYTF
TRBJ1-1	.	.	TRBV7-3	TGTGCCAGCAGCTTAACGGGGGCGGTAGGCTTGAACACTGAAGCTTTCTTT	CASSLTGAVGLNTEAFF
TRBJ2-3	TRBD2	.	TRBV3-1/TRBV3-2	TGTGCCAGCGCGACTAGCGGGAGTGGCGATACGCAGTATTTT	CASATSGSGDTQYF
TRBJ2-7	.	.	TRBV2	TGTGCCAGCAGTGTCCAGAGGGCGGACGAGCAGTACTTC	CASSVQRADEQYF
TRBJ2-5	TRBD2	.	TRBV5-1	TGCGCCAGCAGCTTGGTTCCTAGCGGGAGCGCCGTGGGGGAGACCCAGTACTTC	CASSLVPSGSAVGETQYF
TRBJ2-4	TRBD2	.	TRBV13	TGTGCCAGCAGCCTCGGGAGGCGGCCCAAAAACATTCAGTACTTC	CASSLGRRPKNIQYF
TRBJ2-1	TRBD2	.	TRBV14	TGTGCCAGCAGCCAAGAACGGAGGGCTAGCGGGAGGAATGAGCAGTTCTTC	CASSQERRASGRNEQFF
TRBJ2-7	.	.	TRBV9	TGTGCCAGCAGCTCAGGGGGTAGCGGTCCCTACGAGCAGTACTTC	CASSSGGSGPYEQYF
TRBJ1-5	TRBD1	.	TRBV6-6	TGTGCCAGCAGCCGAGACAGGGAGAGCAATCAGCCCCAGCATTTT	CASSRDRESNQPQHF
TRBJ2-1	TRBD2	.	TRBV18	TGTGCCAGCTCACCGAGGACTAGCGGGAGGATCCGGTTGGTGGATGAGCAGTTCTTC	CASSPRTSGRIRLVDEQFF
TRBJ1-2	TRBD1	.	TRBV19	TGTGCCAGTAGTACCCCATGGGACAGCTATGGCTACACCTTC	CASSTPWDSYGYTF
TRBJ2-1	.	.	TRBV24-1	TGTGCCACCAGCAAGTCAACAGGGACCGGTGAGCAGTTCTTC	CATSKSTGTGEQFF
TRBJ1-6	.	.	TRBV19	TGTGCCAGTAGTACTCAGGGGACGAGAAATTCACCCCTCCACTTT	CASSTQGTRNSPLHF
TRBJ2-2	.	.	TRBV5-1	TGCGCCAGCAGCTCGTACGGGACAACGAACACCGGGGAGCTGTTTTTT	CASSSYGTTNTGELFF
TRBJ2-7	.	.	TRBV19	TGTGCCAGTAGTATAGTCCACAGGATTGATTCCTACGAGCAGTACTTC	CASSIVHRIDSYEQYF
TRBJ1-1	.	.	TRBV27	TGTGCCAGCAGCCCGACCTCAGGCTATCGGGGGAGCACTGAAGCTTTCTTT	CASSPTSGYRGSTEAFF
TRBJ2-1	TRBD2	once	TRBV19	TGTGCCAGTAGTATCCTGAGGACTAGTAGTAATGAGCAGTTCTTC	CASSILRTSSNEQFF
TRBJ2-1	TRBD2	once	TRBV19	TGTGCCAGTAGTAGGTGGACTAGCGGGGACAATGAGCAGTTCTTC	CASSRWTSGDNEQFF
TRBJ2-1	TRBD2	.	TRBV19	TGTGCCAGTAGCCTAGCGGGAGTCACCGATGAGCAGTTCTTC	CASSLAGVTDEQFF
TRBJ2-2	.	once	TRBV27	TGTGCCAGCAGTTGGGGCAGGGACACCGGGGAGCTGTTTTTT	CASSWGRDTGELFF
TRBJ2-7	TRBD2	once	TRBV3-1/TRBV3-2	TGTGCCAGCAGCCAAGATGCACTAGCGGGACGGAACGAGCAGTACTTC	CASSQDALAGRNEQYF
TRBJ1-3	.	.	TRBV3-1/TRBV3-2	TGTGCCAGCAGCCTCCCATTAGAAGCGGGTGGAAACACCATATATTTT	CASSLPLEAGGNTIYF
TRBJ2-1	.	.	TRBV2	TGTGCCAGCAAGCGCGAAAATGAGCAGTTCTTC	CASKRENEQFF
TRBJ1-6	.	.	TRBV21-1	TGTGCCAGCAGAAACAGGGGGCGCGAGTCACCCCTCCACTTT	CASRNRGRESPLHF
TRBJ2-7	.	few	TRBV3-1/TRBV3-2	TGTGCCAGCAGCCAAGACTTGAGAGCGGGTTTCGAGCAGTACTTC	CASSQDLRAGFEQYF
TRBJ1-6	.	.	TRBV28	TGTGCCAGCAGTTTTGGGGCAACCCTCCACTTT	CASSFGATLHF
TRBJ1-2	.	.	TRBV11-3	TGTGCCAGCAGTGAGGGCGGTGGCTATGGCTACACCTTC	CASSEGGGYGYTF
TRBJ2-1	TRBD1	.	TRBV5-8	TGTGCCAGCAGCTTGCGAGGGACAGGGGTCAATGAGCAGTTCTTC	CASSLRGTGVNEQFF
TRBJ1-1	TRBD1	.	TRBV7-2	TGTGCCAGCAGCGCCTCACCTCAGGGGGTGGCTTTCTTT	CASSASPQGVAFF
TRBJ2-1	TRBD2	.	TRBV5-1	TGCGCCAGCAGCTTGGTAGTAGCGGGTAACAATGAGCAGTTCTTC	CASSLVVAGNNEQFF
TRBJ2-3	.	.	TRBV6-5	TGTGCCAGCAGTCCAACCACAGGGTCCACGCAGTATTTT	CASSPTTGSTQYF
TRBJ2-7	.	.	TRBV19	TGTGCCAGTAGTTCCAGCCCCGGGACTCTCTACGAGCAGTACTTC	CASSSSPGTLYEQYF
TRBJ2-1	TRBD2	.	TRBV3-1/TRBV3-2	TGTGCCAGCAGCCCACCTGAAGGGGCGGGAGGGCCTATCTTGTTCTTC	CASSPPEGAGGPILFF
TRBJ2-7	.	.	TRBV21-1	TGTGCCAGCAGCAAAGCTGGGGCGGACGAGCAGTACTTC	CASSKAGADEQYF
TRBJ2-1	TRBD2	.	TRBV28	TGTGCCAGCAGTTTAACAGCGGGAGGGAGGAATGAGCAGTTCTTC	CASSLTAGGRNEQFF
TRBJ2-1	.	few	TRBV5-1	TGCGCCAGCAGCCCCGAACAGACAGTGTATAATGAGCAGTTCTTC	CASSPEQTVYNEQFF
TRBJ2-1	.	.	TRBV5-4	TGTGCCAGCAGCTTGGGAGGGGGACGCCCCCCGGGTGAGCAGTTCTTC	CASSLGGGRPPGEQFF
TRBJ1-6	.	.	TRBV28	TGTGCCAGCAGTCCCTACAGGGTAACGAAGTCACCCCTCCACTTT	CASSPYRVTKSPLHF
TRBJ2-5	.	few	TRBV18	TGTGCCAGCTCTTTACAGCAGCACGAGACCCAGTACTTC	CASSLQQHETQYF
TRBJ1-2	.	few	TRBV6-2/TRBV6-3	TGTGCCAGCAGTAGCTCGCTGACAGTGATGAATGGCTACACCTTC	CASSSSLTVMNGYTF
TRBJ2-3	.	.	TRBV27	TGTGCCAGCAGTTTGGAGGCAGGTATAACAGATACGCAGTATTTT	CASSLEAGITDTQYF
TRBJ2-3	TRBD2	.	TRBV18	TGTGCCAGCTCACCGGGGCGGGGGAGCACAGATACGCAGTATTTT	CASSPGRGSTDTQYF
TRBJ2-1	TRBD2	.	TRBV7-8	TGTGCCAGCAGGGCCGGGGGACTATACAATGAGCAGTTCTTC	CASRAGGLYNEQFF
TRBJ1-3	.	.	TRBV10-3	TGTGCCATCAGTGAGACGAGTTTTGGAAACACCATATATTTT	CAISETSFGNTIYF